The rows below give T cell receptor beta chains drawn from one sample of a study of blood T cell repertoires in COVID-19. Profiling relied on immunoSEQ multiplex PCR, and the TCRdb table lists in-frame clones only, not all of them. This table holds 180,000 or so clones, roughly 80% found once. Sequencing was done on a sample of PBMCs or T cells enriched from blood (not recorded which). Receptors were obtained from a man aged 35 to 55 who had recovered from COVID-19. Each CDR3 is given with its conserved first and last residue. A D gene is named only where the DNA matches it firmly. Only some rows state a clone size, as once, few, many or a class for expanded clones.

-	16	-	TRBV11-2	TRBJ1-1	TGTGCCAGCAGCTTATTCCGCTCAGGGCCGGACACTGAAGCTTTCTTT	CASSLFRSGPDTEAFF
-	13	-	TRBV19	TRBJ1-1	TGTGCCAGTAGTATGGTCAGGGATACTGAAGCTTTCTTT	CASSMVRDTEAFF
TRBD1	15	once	TRBV5-1	TRBJ1-2	TGCGCCAGCAGCCTCTCCGACAGGGGGCTCTATGGCTACACCTTC	CASSLSDRGLYGYTF
TRBD1	14	-	TRBV19	TRBJ2-7	TGTGCCAGTAGTCCTTGGGACAGGCCCTACGAGCAGTACTTC	CASSPWDRPYEQYF
TRBD1	15	-	TRBV2	TRBJ1-4	TGTGCCAGCAGTGCTGACAGGGGTATAGGTGAAAAACTGTTTTTT	CASSADRGIGEKLFF
-	16	-	TRBV3-1/TRBV3-2	TRBJ2-7	TGTGCCAGCAGCCAAGAGGGTCTGGGCTTTGCCTACGAGCAGTACTTC	CASSQEGLGFAYEQYF
-	11	-	TRBV6-4	TRBJ1-1	TGTGCCGGGAGCACGCGCACTGAAGCTTTCTTT	CAGSTRTEAFF
TRBD2	17	-	TRBV3-1/TRBV3-2	TRBJ2-3	TGTGCCAGCAGCCAAGATGTAGCGGGGGTGGGCACAGATACGCAGTATTTT	CASSQDVAGVGTDTQYF
-	16	-	TRBV7-8	TRBJ1-1	TGTGCCAGCAGCCCGCGAGGGGGGGTGGCGTACACTGAAGCTTTCTTT	CASSPRGGVAYTEAFF
-	13	-	TRBV19	TRBJ1-1	TGTGCCAGTAGTATTAATAGTCTCACTGAAGCTTTCTTT	CASSINSLTEAFF
-	17	-	TRBV24-1	TRBJ2-6	TGTGCCACCAGTCTAAATGGGGCAGGGGCTGGGGCCAACGTCCTGACTTTC	CATSLNGAGAGANVLTF
TRBD1	17	once	TRBV19	TRBJ1-1	TGTGCCAGTGGACAGGGGTCATGGGTCAAGGGGGGCACTGAAGCTTTCTTT	CASGQGSWVKGGTEAFF
-	16	-	TRBV27	TRBJ1-4	TGTGCCAGCAGTTCGACAGGTACCCTGCTCAGTCAAAAACTGTTTTTT	CASSSTGTLLSQKLFF
TRBD2	16	-	TRBV5-8	TRBJ2-1	TGTGCCAGCAGCTTGGCAAGCTCGGGGGGATACAATGAGCAGTTCTTC	CASSLASSGGYNEQFF
TRBD1	15	once	TRBV5-1	TRBJ2-1	TGCGCCAGCACCTCAGGACAGGGTGGGTACAATGAGCAGTTCTTC	CASTSGQGGYNEQFF
TRBD1	14	-	TRBV2	TRBJ1-4	TGTGCCAGCGATTCGGACAGGGAAAATGAAAAACTGTTTTTT	CASDSDRENEKLFF
-	13	-	TRBV29-1	TRBJ1-2	TGCAGCGTTGAAGGTGGGGGGTACTATGGCTACACCTTC	CSVEGGGYYGYTF
TRBD1	14	-	TRBV5-4	TRBJ1-4	TGTGCCAGCAGTCGGACAGGGACTAATGAAAAACTGTTTTTT	CASSRTGTNEKLFF
TRBD1	17	few	TRBV4-1	TRBJ2-2	TGCGCCAGCAGCCAAGATTATGGGACAGCGAACACCGGGGAGCTGTTTTTT	CASSQDYGTANTGELFF
-	15	-	TRBV7-9	TRBJ2-1	TGTGCCAGCAGCTCAGACAGCAATCAAAGGGATGAGCAGTTCTTC	CASSSDSNQRDEQFF
TRBD1	14	-	TRBV6-5	TRBJ1-5	TGTGCCAGCAGTCCCGACAGGGCTCGGCAGCCCCAGCATTTT	CASSPDRARQPQHF
TRBD1	15	-	TRBV6-5	TRBJ2-5	TGTGCCAGCAGCGACTGGACAGGACACCAAGAGACCCAGTACTTC	CASSDWTGHQETQYF
-	13	-	TRBV5-6	TRBJ2-7	TGTGCCAGCAGCTTGAACCGGGGACTCGAGCAGTACTTC	CASSLNRGLEQYF
-	15	-	TRBV7-2	TRBJ1-1	TGTGCCAGCAGCCAGTCGAGAAGGGGCAACACTGAAGCTTTCTTT	CASSQSRRGNTEAFF
-	13	-	TRBV30	TRBJ1-2	TGTGCCTGGAGTCCTCTCGGCAAGGGGAGCTACACCTTC	CAWSPLGKGSYTF
TRBD1	15	-	TRBV3-1/TRBV3-2	TRBJ1-3	TGTGCCAGCAGACAGACAGGGGTGGCTGGAAACACCATATATTTT	CASRQTGVAGNTIYF
-	12	-	TRBV29-1	TRBJ2-5	TGCAGCGGAACCGGGAGCTGGGGGACCCAGTACTTC	CSGTGSWGTQYF
-	16	few	TRBV7-9	TRBJ1-6	TGTGCCAGCAGCTTAGCGTCCCAGGGGTCCTATTCACCCCTCCACTTT	CASSLASQGSYSPLHF
-	13	-	TRBV6-4	TRBJ1-1	TGTGCCAGCAGTGCACAGGGAAACACTGAAGCTTTCTTT	CASSAQGNTEAFF
-	14	-	TRBV10-2	TRBJ2-2	TGCGCCAGCAGGAGTAGCACAAACACCGGGGAGCTGTTTTTT	CASRSSTNTGELFF
-	13	-	TRBV6-6	TRBJ1-2	TGTGCCAGCAGTTTGTCCAGGGATTATGGCTACACCTTC	CASSLSRDYGYTF
-	14	-	TRBV5-1	TRBJ1-6	TGCGCCAGCAGCTCGGGGACTCAGGGTTCACCCCTCCACTTT	CASSSGTQGSPLHF
TRBD2	18	-	TRBV4-1	TRBJ2-5	TGCGCCAGCAGCCAAGTAGTTCTAGCGGGGGGCTCCCGGGAGACCCAGTACTTC	CASSQVVLAGGSRETQYF
-	14	-	TRBV7-2	TRBJ1-2	TGTGCCAGCAGCTTCTCCGGACTACGGGGCGGCTACACCTTC	CASSFSGLRGGYTF
TRBD2	18	once	TRBV3-1/TRBV3-2	TRBJ2-5	TGTGCCAGCAGTCCCTACTGGACTAGCGGGGGAGAACAAGAGACCCAGTACTTC	CASSPYWTSGGEQETQYF
TRBD2	15	-	TRBV5-1	TRBJ2-1	TGCGCCAGCAGCTTGGATTCGGGGGGACACAATGAGCAGTTCTTC	CASSLDSGGHNEQFF
TRBD1	13	-	TRBV5-6	TRBJ2-5	TGTGCCAGCAGCGGGACAGGGCAAGAGACCCAGTACTTC	CASSGTGQETQYF
-	15	-	TRBV4-1	TRBJ2-2	TGCGCCAGCAGCCAAGCGGGTCAGAACACCGGGGAGCTGTTTTTT	CASSQAGQNTGELFF
-	15	-	TRBV11-2	TRBJ2-1	TGTGCCAGCAGCTTAACAGGGAGCTCCTACAATGAGCAGTTCTTC	CASSLTGSSYNEQFF
-	13	-	TRBV11-2	TRBJ1-2	TGTGCCAGCAGCTCCGACAGAAACTATGGCTACACCTTC	CASSSDRNYGYTF
-	14	-	TRBV3-1/TRBV3-2	TRBJ2-2	TGTGCCAGCAGACTAGACCAGAACACCGGGGAGCTGTTTTTT	CASRLDQNTGELFF
TRBD1	16	once	TRBV4-1	TRBJ2-1	TGCGCCAGCAGCCAAAGGGGGCCTTCCCCCAACAATGAGCAGTTCTTC	CASSQRGPSPNNEQFF
-	14	-	TRBV2	TRBJ2-1	TGTGCCAGCAGTGAGAAGTGGGGGGTCGATGAGCAGTTCTTC	CASSEKWGVDEQFF